This T cell receptor (beta chain) was captured by sequencing in a study of T-cell reconstitution after alpha-beta-depleted transplantation in children. It was with unique molecular identifiers that the TCRbeta library was prepared. TCRdb independently ran MiXCR on the PCR reads; one entry per CDR3 protein. The sample yields hundreds of thousands of distinct CDR3 sequences, about 12% seen once. This clonotype was seen many times. Germline loops: CDR1 DFQATT, CDR2 SNEGSKA (reference sequence). The length of the CDR3 is 12 residues. The germline V and J ends were trimmed by 0 bases and 4 bases, with 7 bases remaining between them.

The chain uses TRBV20-1 and TRBJ2-7, with D possibly TRBD1 on 5 matching bases. The clonotype comes from a girl aged 2 to 9 with congenital amegakaryocytic thrombocytopenia, due to receive a stem cell transplant. The material sequenced was PBMCs, taken before TCRalphabeta/CD19-depleted stem cell transplant. Here the CDR3 reads CSARDQGYEQYF. The CDR3 nucleotides are TGCAGTGCTAGAGATCAGGGTTACGAGCAGTACTTC.